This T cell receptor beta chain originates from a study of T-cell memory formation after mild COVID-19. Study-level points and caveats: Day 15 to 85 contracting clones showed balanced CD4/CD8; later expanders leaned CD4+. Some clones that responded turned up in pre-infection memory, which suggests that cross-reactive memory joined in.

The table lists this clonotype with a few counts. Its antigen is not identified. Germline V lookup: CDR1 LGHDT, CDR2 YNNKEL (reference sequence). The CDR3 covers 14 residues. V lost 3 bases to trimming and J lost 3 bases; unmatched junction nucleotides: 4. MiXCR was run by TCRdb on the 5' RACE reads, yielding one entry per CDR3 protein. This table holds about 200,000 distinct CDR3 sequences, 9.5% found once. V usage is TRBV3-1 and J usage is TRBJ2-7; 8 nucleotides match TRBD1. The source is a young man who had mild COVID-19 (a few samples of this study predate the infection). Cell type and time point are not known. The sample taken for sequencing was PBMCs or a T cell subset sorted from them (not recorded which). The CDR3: CASSQGQVYYEQYF. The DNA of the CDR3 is TGTGCCAGCAGCCAGGGACAGGTATACTACGAGCAGTACTTC.